Sequencing of this T cell receptor beta chain was carried out in a study of response to subunit inactivated influenza vaccine. The CDR3 spans 14 residues. The trim removed 3 bases at V and 7 bases at J, leaving 4 bases unmatched. Germline V gene sequence: CDR1 DFQATT, CDR2 SNEGSKA (reference sequence). TCRdb re-called the RT-PCR reads through MiXCR, storing one row per CDR3 protein. The profile shows about 160,000 distinct CDR3 sequences, under 13% of them singletons. The table lists this clonotype with a few counts. This chain links TRBV20-1 with TRBJ2-1; 12 nucleotides line up with TRBD2. The TCR comes from a man aged 50 to 59 who received an inactivated influenza vaccine. The starting material was non-naive T cells sorted from PBMCs, obtained roughly 48 days after vaccination. The CDR3 region is CSASAGTSGNEQFF. The CDR3, as DNA: TGCAGTGCTAGTGCCGGGACTAGCGGGAATGAGCAGTTCTTC.